These 28 T cell receptor beta chains were sequenced from one sample in a study of cytomegalovirus exposure and HLA in healthy donors. Vbeta (60) and Jbeta (13) primers were used in the PCR. The data were produced by immunoSEQ multiplex PCR, yet TCRdb's version contains in-frame clones alone and is incomplete. The table has under 200,000 clones, approximately 62% seen once. Source material: PBMCs. These receptors were obtained from a man in his fifties in good health and CMV-seronegative.

The CDR3 DNA sequence: TGTGCCAGCAGCTTTTCGACTAACACCTACGAGCAGTACTTC. Translated, it gives CASSFSTNTYEQYF. The V and J genes are TRBV7-6 and TRBJ2-7, with D tentatively TRBD2 (5 bases). There are 14 residues in the CDR3. V was pared by 3 bases and J by 2 bases, with 11 bases between. Germline V CDR1 and CDR2: SGHVS, FNYEAQ.

This clone was found a few times. The rearrangement uses TRBV6-1 and TRBJ1-1; 7 nucleotides match TRBD1. The V gene's germline CDR1 is MNHNS and CDR2 SASEGT. V was clipped by 6 bases and J by 11 bases; unmatched bases: 9. The CDR3 runs to 12 residues. The CDR3 region is CASSGQAGGAFF. CDR3 in DNA: TGTGCCAGCAGCGGACAGGCCGGAGGGGCTTTCTTT.

The gene calls are TRBV19 and TRBJ1-3; the match to TRBD1 covers 7 bases. The CDR3 loop spans 14 amino acids. Trimming at V came to 5 bases and at J to 2 bases, leaving 3 bases not matched to a gene. Germline CDR1 and CDR2: LNHDA and SQIVND (reference sequence). The CDR3 reads CASSATGAGNTIYF. The DNA of the CDR3 is TGTGCCAGTAGTGCCACAGGGGCTGGAAACACCATATATTTT.

Only a few counts were recorded for this clone. The chain recombines TRBV5-6 with TRBJ1-4; no clear D gene. Trimming cost V 4 bases and J 3 bases, with 10 bases left between them. The CDR3 is made up of 14 amino acids. Germline loops: CDR1 SGHDT, CDR2 YYEEEE. The CDR3 bases are TGTGCCAGCAGCCAACGGAGCCCTAATGAAAAACTGTTTTTT. This sequence encodes CASSQRSPNEKLFF.

The rearrangement joins TRBV4-1 to TRBJ1-2; 8 nucleotides match TRBD1. This CDR3 is built from 15 residues. CDR1 and CDR2 (germline): MGHRA, YSYEKL. With V trimmed by 2 bases and J by 2 bases, 4 bases remained unmatched. CDR3 sequence reads: CASSQMTGVNYGYTF. CDR3 coding DNA: TGCGCCAGCAGCCAAATGACAGGGGTAAACTATGGCTACACCTTC.

V and J are TRBV6-6 and TRBJ2-7; a weak D match, TRBD2 (5 bases). The V gene lost 8 bases and the J gene lost 0 bases, with 14 bases spanning the gap. This CDR3 spans 14 amino acids. The germline gives CDR1 MNHNY, CDR2 SVGAGI (reference sequence). CDR3 in amino acids: CASGLLGSSYEQYF. CDR3 nucleotide sequence: TGTGCCAGCGGTCTTCTGGGGAGCTCCTACGAGCAGTACTTC.

The chain links TRBV11-2 to TRBJ2-2, with TRBD1 matching 8 bases. Germline values: CDR1 SGHAT, CDR2 FQNNGV. The junction had 8 bases not matched to a gene; V was cut back by 4 bases and J by 4 bases. CDR3 size: 16 residues. CDR3 bases: TGTGCCAGCAGCTCCTTGACAGGGGAAGGCACCGGGGAGCTGTTTTTT. It yields the protein CASSSLTGEGTGELFF.

The chain links TRBV6-5 to TRBJ1-6; 8 nucleotides align to TRBD1. The V and J ends lost 7 bases and 4 bases, in that order; junction bases with no gene match: 3. Germline V gene sequence: CDR1 MNHEY, CDR2 SVGAGI. The CDR3 covers 14 residues. DNA for the CDR3: TGTGCCAGCACCCGACAGGGGTATAATTCACCCCTCCACTTT. Translating it yields CASTRQGYNSPLHF.

The chain joins TRBV19 to TRBJ2-3; D gene uncertain. This CDR3 contains 14 residues. Trimming stripped 5 bases from V and 1 base from J, with 10 bases between. Germline loops: CDR1 LNHDA, CDR2 SQIVND (reference sequence). The CDR3 is CASSPRGGTDTQYF. DNA for the CDR3: TGTGCCAGTAGTCCCCGAGGTGGCACAGATACGCAGTATTTT.

This clone turned up a few times. The V call is TRBV7-9, the J call TRBJ2-1, with D maybe TRBD2 (5 bases). Trimming stripped 3 bases from V and 3 bases from J, with 12 bases between. Germline CDR1 is SEHNR and CDR2 is FQNEAQ (reference sequence). This CDR3 region has 15 residues. The CDR3 DNA reads TGTGCCAGCAGCTTTATGAGGGAATACTACAATGAGCAGTTCTTC. It is translated as CASSFMREYYNEQFF.

This rearrangement joins TRBV19 to TRBJ2-5; maybe TRBD1 (5 bases). Germline V gene data show CDR1 as LNHDA and CDR2 as SQIVND (reference sequence). V was clipped by 2 bases and J by 5 bases, with 9 bases between them. This CDR3 spans 13 amino acids. CDR3 DNA sequence: TGTGCCAGTAGTATACAGGGTTGGGAGACCCAGTACTTC. Its protein product is CASSIQGWETQYF.

This clone was counted a single time. This chain uses TRBV4-1 with TRBJ2-3; 10 bases line up with TRBD1. The germline CDR1 and CDR2 sequences are MGHRA and YSYEKL. The CDR3 runs to 15 residues. The trim removed 0 bases at V and 3 bases at J, leaving 0 bases unmatched. The CDR3 protein is CASSQEDRGTDTQYF. CDR3 coding DNA: TGCGCCAGCAGCCAAGAGGACAGGGGGACAGATACGCAGTATTTT.

The J gene is TRBJ2-7, the V gene TRBV6-5, with D perhaps TRBD1 (6 bases). Per germline, CDR1 MNHEY and CDR2 SVGAGI. This CDR3 contains 14 residues. Trimming stripped 6 bases from V and 9 bases from J, with 21 bases between. Here the CDR3 DNA reads TGTGCCAGCAGCCCATTGCTATCGGGACAACTGCAGTACTTC. This codes for CASSPLLSGQLQYF.

Written as DNA, the CDR3 is TGTGCCAGCAGCTTTACGAGAGGGACAGGGGGCTCTGGAAACACCATATATTTT. Amino acids: CASSFTRGTGGSGNTIYF. The rearrangement links TRBV7-2 to TRBJ1-3; TRBD1 agrees at 11 bases. V gave up 3 bases and J gave up 0 bases; unmatched junction bases: 7. Germline CDR1 and CDR2: SGHTA and FQGNSA. This CDR3 is 18 amino acids long.

V gene TRBV11-1 combines with J gene TRBJ2-7, with 9 bases identical to TRBD1. Looked up from germline, CDR1 is SGHAT and CDR2 is FQDESV (reference sequence). With V trimmed by 2 bases and J by 1 base, 3 bases remained unmatched. This CDR3 region has 15 residues. Here the CDR3 reads CASSLLDRGSYEQYF. The CDR3 coding sequence is TGTGCCAGCAGCTTATTAGACAGGGGGTCCTACGAGCAGTACTTC.

This clone has only a few counts. V and J are TRBV5-1 and TRBJ2-7, with D possibly matching TRBD1 (6 bases). V gave up 5 bases and J gave up 5 bases, with 14 bases separating them. The CDR3 runs 13 residues. Germline loops: CDR1 SGHRS, CDR2 YFSETQ. CDR3 region: CASSRDRNHEQYF. The CDR3 DNA follows: TGCGCCAGCAGTCGTGACAGGAACCACGAGCAGTACTTC.

The chain is built from TRBV7-9 and TRBJ2-7, with D possibly matching TRBD2 (5 bases). The CDR3 extends over 18 amino acids. The V end was cut by 1 base, the J end by 2 bases, with 21 bases between. Germline CDR1 SEHNR, CDR2 FQNEAQ (reference sequence). CDR3 sequence reads: CASSLGRGPLTGTYEQYF. The CDR3 DNA sequence: TGTGCCAGCAGCTTAGGTCGGGGTCCCTTAACGGGCACCTACGAGCAGTACTTC.

With respect to this clone: This sample includes further DNA sequences coding for the same CDR3. The gene calls are TRBV6-5 and TRBJ2-5; D perhaps matches TRBD1 (5 bases). Germline V gene data show CDR1 as MNHEY and CDR2 as SVGAGI. The CDR3 totals 15 residues. The germline V and J ends were trimmed by 0 bases and 1 base, with 9 bases remaining between them. This chain's CDR3 is CASSYSGQIQETQYF. The CDR3 DNA sequence: TGTGCCAGCAGTTACTCGGGGCAAATCCAAGAGACCCAGTACTTC.

As regards this clone: At the DNA level, this CDR3 is encoded by other sequences in the same sample as well. The chain links TRBV27 to TRBJ2-1; 12 bases match TRBD2. This CDR3 contains 15 residues. V was clipped by 5 bases and J by 2 bases; unmatched bases: 1. Germline V gene lookup returns CDR1 MNHEY and CDR2 SMNVEV (reference sequence). CDR3 residues: CASSPSGGAYNEQFF. CDR3 DNA: TGTGCCAGCAGTCCTAGCGGGGGGGCCTACAATGAGCAGTTCTTC.

The V call is TRBV12-5, the J call TRBJ2-1; tentative D call: TRBD1 (6 bases). Germline V gene data show CDR1 as LGHNT and CDR2 as FRNRAP. The CDR3 is 15 amino acids. Trimming pared 5 bases from V and 4 bases from J, leaving 15 bases between. CDR3 nucleotides: TGTGCTAGTGGTACAGGGCTTCACCTGTACAATGAGCAGTTCTTC. Translation: CASGTGLHLYNEQFF.

V gene TRBV9 combines with J gene TRBJ1-6; D may be TRBD1 (5 bases). V dropped 0 bases and J dropped 9 bases, with 13 bases sitting between them. Germline CDR1 and CDR2: SGDLS and YYNGEE. The CDR3 is made up of 15 amino acids. The chain's CDR3 is CASSVDVLGPSPLHF. The CDR3 DNA follows: TGTGCCAGCAGCGTAGACGTTTTGGGGCCTTCACCCCTCCACTTT.

The V call is TRBV2, the J call TRBJ1-1; 9 bases are shared with TRBD1. Germline V gene data show CDR1 as SNHLY and CDR2 as FYNNEI. Germline trimming cut 7 bases from V and 5 bases from J; bases unmatched to any gene: 8. The CDR3 sequence is 14 residues long. The CDR3 sequence: CASNSRQGDTEAFF. The CDR3 DNA reads as TGTGCCAGCAATTCAAGACAGGGGGATACTGAAGCTTTCTTT.

This clone was detected only a few times. This chain uses TRBV6-5 with TRBJ1-5, with D possibly matching TRBD1 (5 bases). This CDR3 spans 15 amino acids. Germline CDR1 MNHEY, CDR2 SVGAGI. V lost 4 bases and J lost 4, with 14 bases in between. The CDR3 sequence is CASSSLRAGNQPQHF. The CDR3 nucleotides are TGTGCCAGCAGTTCCCTAAGGGCAGGGAATCAGCCCCAGCATTTT.

This clone was seen a handful of times. The chain carries TRBV6-1 and TRBJ1-2; D gene ambiguous. The CDR3 contains 15 residues. CDR1 is MNHNS and CDR2 is SASEGT in the germline V gene. V dropped 7 bases and J dropped 4 bases, with 19 bases sitting between them. CDR3 sequence: CASITELTRGYGYTF. The DNA of the CDR3 is TGTGCCAGCATAACAGAGCTTACTCGGGGCTATGGCTACACCTTC.

A few counts support this clone. The rearrangement uses TRBV5-6 and TRBJ2-7; unclear D gene. Germline V lookup: CDR1 SGHDT, CDR2 YYEEEE. V lost 0 bases to trimming and J lost 2 bases, with 9 bases between them. CDR3 length: 14 residues. The CDR3 protein is CASSLAAATYEQYF. Here the CDR3 DNA reads TGTGCCAGCAGCTTGGCCGCCGCTACCTACGAGCAGTACTTC.

In DNA, the CDR3 is TGTGCCAGCACCCAGGGGGTGTGGAAGACCCAGTACTTC. It codes for CASTQGVWKTQYF. The chain couples TRBV6-6 to TRBJ2-5; TRBD1 agrees at 7 bases. The length of the CDR3 is 13 residues. The junction had 8 bases not matched to a gene; V was cut back by 7 bases and J by 6 bases. Germline assignment: CDR1 MNHNY and CDR2 SVGAGI (reference sequence).

The gene calls are TRBV28 and TRBJ1-1, with 10 positions matching TRBD1. This CDR3 comprises 17 residues. Trimming took 3 bases from V and 1 from J; bases not matched to a gene: 8. Germline-derived CDR1 and CDR2 are MDHEN and SYDVKM. DNA for the CDR3: TGTGCCAGCAGTTTGACAGGGGGCTCAGCCCCGAACACTGAAGCTTTCTTT. Its protein is CASSLTGGSAPNTEAFF.

The CDR3 is CASSYSRARAYEQYF. CDR3 coding DNA: TGTGCCAGCAGTTACAGCAGGGCTCGAGCCTACGAGCAGTACTTC. The J gene is TRBJ2-7, the V gene TRBV6-5, with D possibly being TRBD1 (5 bases). Per the germline V gene, CDR1 is MNHEY and CDR2 is SVGAGI. V lost 2 bases, J lost 2 bases, and 13 bases lay in between. The CDR3 is 15 residues long.